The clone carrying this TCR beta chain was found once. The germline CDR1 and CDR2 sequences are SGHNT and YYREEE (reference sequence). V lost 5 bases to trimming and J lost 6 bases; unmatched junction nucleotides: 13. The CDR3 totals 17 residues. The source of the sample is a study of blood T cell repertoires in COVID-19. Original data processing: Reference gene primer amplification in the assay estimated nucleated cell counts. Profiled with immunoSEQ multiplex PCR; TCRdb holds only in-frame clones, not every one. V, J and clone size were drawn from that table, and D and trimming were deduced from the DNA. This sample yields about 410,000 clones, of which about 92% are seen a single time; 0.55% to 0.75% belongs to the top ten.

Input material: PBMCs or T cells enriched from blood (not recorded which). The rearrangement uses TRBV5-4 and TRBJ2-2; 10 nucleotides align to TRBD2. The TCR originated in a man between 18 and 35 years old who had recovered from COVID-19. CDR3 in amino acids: CASRFLTGTSVAGELFF. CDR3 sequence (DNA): TGTGCCAGCAGATTCCTTACCGGGACTAGCGTGGCCGGGGAGCTGTTTTTT.